In its sample, the clone carrying this TCR beta chain was seen a few times. The sample is drawn from a study of T-cell reconstitution after alpha-beta-depleted transplantation in children. The CDR3 totals 15 residues. V trimming: 2 bases; J trimming: 4 bases; junction bases outside the gene matches: 4. Germline assignment: CDR1 SGHTA and CDR2 FQGNSA. Preparing the TCRbeta library involved the use of unique molecular identifiers. One entry per CDR3 protein, called by TCRdb with MiXCR from the PCR reads. Of fewer than 550,000 distinct CDR3 sequences detected, roughly 10% appear once; the ten largest clones hold about 15%.

The receptor was derived from a female patient aged 2-15 years who had a stem cell transplant for aplastic anemia, so the T cells may come from the graft donor. V usage is TRBV7-2 and J usage is TRBJ2-1; 8 bases line up with TRBD2. This specimen was PBMCs, mostly from graft donor cells, taken 180 days after TCRalphabeta/CD19-depleted stem cell transplant. The CDR3 DNA is TGTGCCAGCAGCTTACTACTAGCGGAGTACAATGAGCAGTTCTTC. Translating gives CASSLLLAEYNEQFF.